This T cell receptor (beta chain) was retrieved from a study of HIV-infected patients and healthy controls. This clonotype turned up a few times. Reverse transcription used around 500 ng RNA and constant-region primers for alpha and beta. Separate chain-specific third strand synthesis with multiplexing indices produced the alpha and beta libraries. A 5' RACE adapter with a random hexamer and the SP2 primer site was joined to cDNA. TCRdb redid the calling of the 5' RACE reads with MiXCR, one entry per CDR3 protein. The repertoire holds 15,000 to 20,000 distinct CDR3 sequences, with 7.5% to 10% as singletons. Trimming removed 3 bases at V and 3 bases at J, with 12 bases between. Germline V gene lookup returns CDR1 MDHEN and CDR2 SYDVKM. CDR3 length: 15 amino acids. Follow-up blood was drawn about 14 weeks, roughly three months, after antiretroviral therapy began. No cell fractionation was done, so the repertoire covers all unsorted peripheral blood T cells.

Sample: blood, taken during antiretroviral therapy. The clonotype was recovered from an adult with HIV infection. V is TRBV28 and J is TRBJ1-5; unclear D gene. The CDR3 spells CASSFEFEHNQPQHF. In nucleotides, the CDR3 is TGTGCCAGCAGTTTCGAATTTGAACACAATCAGCCCCAGCATTTT.